Presented here are 10 T cell receptor beta chains from one specimen sequenced in a study of T cell clonality in common variable immunodeficiency. Repertoires were generated with immunoSEQ multiplex PCR, while TCRdb's copy carries only in-frame clones and drops some. This sample carries some 50,000 clones, none of them present only once. Sequencing was done on a sample of peripheral blood mononuclear cells. The receptor source for this set is a person aged 18-70 years in good health.

This clone was counted at least ten times. The read finishes 3 residues shy of the CDR3 end, and the germline J gene is used to complete it. The gene calls are TRBV5-1 and TRBJ1-5; 8 positions agree with TRBD1. Germline-derived CDR1 and CDR2 are SGHRS and YFSETQ. The CDR3 loop spans 17 amino acids. V shed 1 base and J 3 bases; nucleotides not matched to a gene: 9. CDR3 DNA (partial): TGCGCCAGCAGCTTGTGCAGGGGGCAAGTTACCAATCAGCCC. Translated, it gives CASSLCRGQVTNQP. The full CDR3 protein is CASSLCRGQVTNQPQHF.

This clone was detected ten times or more. Read data end 3 residues before the CDR3 end; the end is taken from the germline J gene. This chain joins TRBV4-1 and TRBJ2-3; TRBD1 might be the D (7 bases). Germline V CDR1 and CDR2: MGHRA, YSYEKL. Trimming stripped 7 bases from V and 4 bases from J, with 12 bases between. The CDR3 is made up of 13 amino acids. The sequenced CDR3 bases are TGCGCCAGCACAGGAGGGACAGCAGATACG. It is translated as CASTGGTADT. The complete CDR3 reads CASTGGTADTQYF.

This clone was counted at least ten times. With the read ending 3 residues before the CDR3 end, the germline J gene is used to fill in that end. This rearrangement joins TRBV6-2 or TRBV6-3 to TRBJ2-1; D is unresolved. Germline CDR1 MNHEY, CDR2 SVGEGT. The CDR3 sequence is 14 residues long. The ends were cut back, 5 bases at V and 4 bases at J, with 12 bases in the middle. The CDR3 here is CASSPLAEYNEQFF. The CDR3 bases that were read are TGTGCCAGCAGTCCCTTGGCAGAATACAATGAG.

To note about this clone: The read gets to within 3 residues of the CDR3 end, and the germline J gene fills in the rest. The rearrangement joins TRBV5-1 to TRBJ2-7; 7 bases align to TRBD2. Trimming cost V 0 bases and J 3 bases; bases outside gene matches: 3. CDR1 and CDR2 (germline): SGHRS, YFSETQ. CDR3 length equals 14 residues. The sequenced CDR3 bases are TGCGCCAGCAGCTTGGAGGGAGGGGACTACGAG. Translation: CASSLEGGDYE. The entire CDR3 protein reads CASSLEGGDYEQYF.

This clone was detected many times. The read falls 3 residues short of the CDR3 end, and the missing part is taken from the germline J gene. The rearrangement joins TRBV10-3 to TRBJ1-2; D call uncertain. The V and J ends lost 5 bases and 0 bases respectively, with 10 bases between them. Germline V lookup: CDR1 ENHRY, CDR2 SYGVKD. The CDR3 sequence is 14 residues long. The part of the CDR3 DNA that was read is TGTGCCATCAGTCCGCGGGCGGCTAACTATGGC. It codes for CAISPRAANYG. The CDR3 in full is CAISPRAANYGYTF.

Many counts were recorded for this clone. With the read ending 3 residues before the CDR3 end, the germline J gene is used to fill in that end. V and J are TRBV18 and TRBJ1-1; no clear D. V was shortened by 5 bases and J by 1 base, with 5 bases between the two germline ends. The CDR3 loop spans 12 amino acids. Germline V gene data show CDR1 as KGHSH and CDR2 as LQKENI. Partial CDR3 DNA: TGTGCCAGCTCAGGCAGGAACACTGAA. Its translation: CASSGRNTE. The whole CDR3 sequence is CASSGRNTEAFF. Together with reference TRBV18 and TRBJ1-1, the CDR3 gives the full variable domain: NAGVMQNPRHLVRRRGQEARLRCSPMKGHSHVYWYRQLPEEGLKFMVYLQKENIIDESGMPKERFSAEFPKEGPSILRIQQVVRGDSAAYFCASSGRNTEAFFGQGTRLTVV.

This clone was seen ten or more times. The CDR3 end falls 3 residues outside the read, so it is completed with the germline J gene. The genes are TRBV20-1 and TRBJ2-4, with 8 bases lining up with TRBD2. The CDR3 length is 17 residues. J gave up 1 base and V 5 bases, and 13 bases lay outside the gene matches. The V gene's germline CDR1 is DFQATT and CDR2 SNEGSKA (reference sequence). The sequenced CDR3 bases are TGCAGTGCTTTGGAAGCGGGAGAGGGTTGGGCCAAAAACATT. As protein: CSALEAGEGWAKNI. The entire CDR3 is CSALEAGEGWAKNIQYF.

This clone has ten or more counts. The read ends 3 residues before the CDR3 terminus; that terminus is restored from the germline J gene. V usage is TRBV6-1 and J usage is TRBJ1-5; possibly TRBD1 for D (6 bases). The V gene lost 4 bases and the J gene lost 5 bases, with 15 bases spanning the gap. The CDR3 is 15 residues long. Germline V gene data show CDR1 as MNHNS and CDR2 as SASEGT. The CDR3 sequence: CASSGRTVLYQPQHF. The CDR3 DNA, read in part, is TGTGCCAGCAGTGGCCGGACAGTTCTATATCAGCCC.

The CDR3 spells CASSTGGVTQETQYF. The CDR3 DNA, read in part, is TGTGCCAGCAGCACCGGGGGGGTGACCCAAGAGACG. The chain is built from TRBV7-6 and TRBJ2-3; 8 bases match TRBD2. Read coverage stops 3 residues before the CDR3 terminus; the germline J gene supplies the remainder. The germline V gene encodes CDR1 SGHVS and CDR2 FNYEAQ. The CDR3 runs to 15 residues.

This clone came up many times. With the read ending 3 residues before the CDR3 end, the germline J gene is used to fill in that end. The chain joins TRBV11-3 to TRBJ2-4; 7 nucleotides align to TRBD1. Germline CDR1 SGHNT, CDR2 YENEEA. This CDR3 comprises 15 residues. The part of the CDR3 DNA that was read is TGTGCAAGTCGCCAGACCCGACAGGGTCTAAACATT. Residues: CASRQTRQGLNI. In full, the CDR3 reads CASRQTRQGLNIQYF. Looking up the rest from reference TRBV11-3 and TRBJ2-4 gives the full variable domain: EAGVVQSPRYKIIEKKQPVAFWCNPISGHNTLYWYLQNLGQGPELLIRYENEEAVDDSQLPKDRFSAERLKGVDSTLKIQPAELGDSAVYLCASRQTRQGLNIQYFGAGTRLSVL.